One sample yielded the 2 T cell receptor beta chains listed below, sequenced in a study of T cells expressing NK-cell markers. TCRdb re-called the 5' RACE reads and gives one entry per CDR3 protein, without DNA. The table for this sample gives 500,000 or so distinct CDR3 sequences. Specimen: blood T cells: a sorted CD56 or NKG2C T cell subset, CD4+ or CD8+ T cells, or bulk PBMC T cells (not recorded which). All receptors derive from a man aged 18 to 29 in good health.

The chain links TRBV9 to TRBJ2-3. This CDR3 contains 13 residues. Germline-derived CDR1 and CDR2 are SGDLS and YYNGEE. The CDR3 sequence is CASSPQDEDTQYF. Together with reference TRBV9 and TRBJ2-3, the CDR3 gives the full variable domain: DSGVTQTPKHLITATGQRVTLRCSPRSGDLSVYWYQQSLDQGLQFLIQYYNGEERAKGNILERFSAQQFPDLHSELNLSSLELGDSALYFCASSPQDEDTQYFGPGTRLTVL.

CDR3 residues: CATSRTGNEQFF. The chain carries TRBV15 and TRBJ2-1; TCRdb's D call of TRBD1 is untestable without DNA. Germline CDR1 is LNHNV and CDR2 is YYDKDF (reference sequence). The CDR3 is 12 residues long.